This T cell receptor (beta chain) appears in the sequencing data of a study of cytomegalovirus exposure and HLA in healthy donors. The CDR3 spans 16 residues. PCR used 60 Vbeta primers and 13 Jbeta primers. TCRdb's table, derived via immunoSEQ multiplex PCR, lists solely in-frame clones and lacks some. This table holds nearly 110,000 clones, roughly 82% found once. The sequencing sample was made of PBMCs. The source of this sequence is a male donor in good health and CMV-seronegative. The chain carries TRBV21-1 and TRBJ1-1; the tabulated D call, TRBD1, remains unverified against the DNA. TRBV21-1 corresponds to a pseudogene. This CDR3 is CASSKDSASQGTEAFF. In DNA, the CDR3 is TGTGCCAGCAGCAAAGATAGCGCTTCACAGGGAACTGAAGCTTTCTTT.